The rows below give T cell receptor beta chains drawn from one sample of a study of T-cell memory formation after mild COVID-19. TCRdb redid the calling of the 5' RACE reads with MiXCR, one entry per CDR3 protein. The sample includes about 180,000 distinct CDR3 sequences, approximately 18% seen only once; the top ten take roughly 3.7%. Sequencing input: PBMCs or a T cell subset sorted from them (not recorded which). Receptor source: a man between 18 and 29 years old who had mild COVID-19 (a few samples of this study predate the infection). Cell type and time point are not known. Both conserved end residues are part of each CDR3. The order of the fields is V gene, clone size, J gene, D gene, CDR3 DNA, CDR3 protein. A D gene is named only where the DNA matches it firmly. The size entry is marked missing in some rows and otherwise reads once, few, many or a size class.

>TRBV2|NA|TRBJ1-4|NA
TGTGCCAGCAGCCAGGGGTGGTCAGCTAATGAAAAACTGTTTTTT
CASSQGWSANEKLFF
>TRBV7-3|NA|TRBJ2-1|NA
TGTGCCAGCAGCTTAGCGGGGTGGAACAATGAGCAGTTCTTC
CASSLAGWNNEQFF
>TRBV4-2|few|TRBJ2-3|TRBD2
TGTGCCAGCAGCCAAGAGCTAGCGGGCACAGATACGCAGTATTTT
CASSQELAGTDTQYF
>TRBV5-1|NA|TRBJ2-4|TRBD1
TGCGCCAGCAGCTCCACCGACAGGGTACAAAACATTCAGTACTTC
CASSSTDRVQNIQYF
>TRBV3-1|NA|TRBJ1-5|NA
TGTGCCAGCAGCCAAGATGGGGGCGTGCGCAATCAGCCCCAGCATTTT
CASSQDGGVRNQPQHF
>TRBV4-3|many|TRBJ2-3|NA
TGCGCCAGCAGCCACCGCACAGATACGCAGTATTTT
CASSHRTDTQYF
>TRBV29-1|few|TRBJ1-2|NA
TGCAGCGTTGGGCGAGCTTCAGCTAACTATGGCTACACCTTC
CSVGRASANYGYTF
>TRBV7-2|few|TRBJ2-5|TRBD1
TGTGCCAGCAGCCGGGACAGGGGGCGTAAAGAGACCCAGTACTTC
CASSRDRGRKETQYF
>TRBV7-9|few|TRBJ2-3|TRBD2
TGTGCCAGCGCAGTCGGGGGGGTGGATACGCAGTATTTT
CASAVGGVDTQYF
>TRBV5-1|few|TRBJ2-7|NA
TGCGCCAGCAGCTCGTTGGGGCAGGTTAACAACGAGCAGTACTTC
CASSSLGQVNNEQYF
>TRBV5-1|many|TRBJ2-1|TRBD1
TGCGCCAGCAGCTTGGCCACGGGGCCGGGACAGGCGAACAATGAGCAGTTCTTC
CASSLATGPGQANNEQFF
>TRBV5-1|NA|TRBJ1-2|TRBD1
TGCGCCAGCAGCTTGGAGACAGGGGAAGGCTACACCTTC
CASSLETGEGYTF
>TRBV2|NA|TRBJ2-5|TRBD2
TGTGCCAGCGGGGATGACTCACAAGCGGGGGAGACCCAGTACTTC
CASGDDSQAGETQYF
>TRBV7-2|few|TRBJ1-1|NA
TGTGCCAGCAGCTTAGGGTCCGGGTATGAAGCTTTCTTT
CASSLGSGYEAFF
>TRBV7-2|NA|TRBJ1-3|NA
TGTGCCAGCAGCCCAGACAGACCCTCTGGAAACACCATATATTTT
CASSPDRPSGNTIYF
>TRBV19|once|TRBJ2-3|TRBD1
TGTGCCAGTAACCCCACAGGGGGCCAAGATACGCAGTATTTT
CASNPTGGQDTQYF
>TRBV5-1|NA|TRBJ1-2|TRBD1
TGCGCCAGCAGCCCGGGACAGGGTCATGGCTACACCTTC
CASSPGQGHGYTF
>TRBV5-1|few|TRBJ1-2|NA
TGCGCCAGCAGCTTGGTTCCAGGCGGAGGTCCGAACGACGGCTACACCTTC
CASSLVPGGGPNDGYTF
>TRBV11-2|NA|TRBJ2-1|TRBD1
TGTGCCAGCAGCCTGGGACAGAAATACAATGAGCAGTTCTTC
CASSLGQKYNEQFF
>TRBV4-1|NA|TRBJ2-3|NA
TGCGCCAGCAGCTGGAGCCAGGTAACCACAGATACGCAGTATTTT
CASSWSQVTTDTQYF
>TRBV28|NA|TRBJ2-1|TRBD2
TGTGCCAGCAGTTTATGGAGGACTAGCGGGGGTTTACGCTACAATGAGCAGTTCTTC
CASSLWRTSGGLRYNEQFF
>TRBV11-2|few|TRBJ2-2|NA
TGTGCCAGCAGCCGTGGGGACACCGGGGAGCTGTTTTTT
CASSRGDTGELFF
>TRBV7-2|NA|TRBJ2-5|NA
TGTGCCAGCAGCTCAGACGCTGAAGAGACCCAGTACTTC
CASSSDAEETQYF
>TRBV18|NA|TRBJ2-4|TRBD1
TGTGCCAGCTCACCACCGAGTCAGGGGGCAGCCAAAAACATTCAGTACTTC
CASSPPSQGAAKNIQYF
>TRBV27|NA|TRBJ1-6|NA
TGTGCCAGCAGCCAGTTCCGGACAGCTAATAATTCACCCCTCCACTTT
CASSQFRTANNSPLHF
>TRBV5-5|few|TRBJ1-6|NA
TGTGCCAGCAGCTTGGAAGACCCCGGGCCTAATTCACCCCTCCACTTT
CASSLEDPGPNSPLHF
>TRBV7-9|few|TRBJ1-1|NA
TGTGCCAGCAGCCTCCCCCGGACGGGGATGAACACTGAAGCTTTCTTT
CASSLPRTGMNTEAFF
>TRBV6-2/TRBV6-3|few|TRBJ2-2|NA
TGTGCCAGCACCCCCGGTTTTGGCCCCGGGGAGCTGTTTTTT
CASTPGFGPGELFF
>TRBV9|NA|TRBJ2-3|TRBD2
TGTGCCAGCAGCCCCCCAGCGGGGGGGCAGATAGATACGCAGTATTTT
CASSPPAGGQIDTQYF
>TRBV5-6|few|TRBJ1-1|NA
TGTGCCAGCAGCTTGGCCGCTAATGAAGCTTTCTTT
CASSLAANEAFF
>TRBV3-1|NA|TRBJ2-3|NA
TGTGCCAGCAGCCACAGGGGCCAGACAGATACGCAGTATTTT
CASSHRGQTDTQYF
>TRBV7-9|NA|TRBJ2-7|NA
TGTGCCAGCGCCCGGGAATCCCCTTACGAGCAGTACTTC
CASARESPYEQYF
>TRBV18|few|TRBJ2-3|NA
TGTGCCAGCTCACCACCGACGGGGGGCGCAGATACGCAGTATTTT
CASSPPTGGADTQYF
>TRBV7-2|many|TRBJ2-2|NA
TGTGCCAGCAGCTTGGTTGCAGCCGGGGAGCTGTTTTTT
CASSLVAAGELFF
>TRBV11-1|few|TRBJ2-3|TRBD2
TGTGCCAGCAGCTTAGGTGCGGGGGGGCCTTATACGCAGTATTTT
CASSLGAGGPYTQYF
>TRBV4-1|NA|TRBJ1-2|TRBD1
TGCGCCAGCAGCCAAGGCTTAGGACAGGGTCTAAATGGCTACACCTTC
CASSQGLGQGLNGYTF
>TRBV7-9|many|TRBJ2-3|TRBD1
TGTGCCAGCAGCTTGAGACAGGGGGCAGATACGCAGTATTTT
CASSLRQGADTQYF
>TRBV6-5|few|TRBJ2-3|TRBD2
TGTGCCAGCAGTTATAGTCTAGCGGCGTCAGATACGCAGTATTTT
CASSYSLAASDTQYF
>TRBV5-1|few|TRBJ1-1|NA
TGCGCCAGCCGCCTGATAGAAACAGGAGACACTGAAGCTTTCTTT
CASRLIETGDTEAFF
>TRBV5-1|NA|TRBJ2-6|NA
TGCGCCAGCAGCCCGTCGGCCGGGGGGGCCAACGTCCTGACTTTC
CASSPSAGGANVLTF
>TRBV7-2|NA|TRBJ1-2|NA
TGTGCCAGCAGCTTAGGCGATTGGACAGTCTATGGCTACACCTTC
CASSLGDWTVYGYTF
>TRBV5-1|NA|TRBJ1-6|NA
TGCGCCAGCAGGGGGGACGTCTATAATTCACCCCTCCACTTT
CASRGDVYNSPLHF
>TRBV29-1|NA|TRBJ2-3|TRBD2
TGCAGCGTTGAAGATCGCGGACTAGCGGGGGGTACGCAGTATTTT
CSVEDRGLAGGTQYF
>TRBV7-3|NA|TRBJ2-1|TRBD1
TGTGCCAGCAGCTTAGGGGACAGGATCAATGAGCAGTTCTTC
CASSLGDRINEQFF
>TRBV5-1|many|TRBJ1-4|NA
TGCGCCAGCAGCTTGGAAGGGCCCGGGGAAAAACTGTTTTTT
CASSLEGPGEKLFF
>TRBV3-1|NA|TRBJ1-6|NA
TGTGCCAGCGCTCGGACGGAGAATTCACCCCTCCACTTT
CASARTENSPLHF
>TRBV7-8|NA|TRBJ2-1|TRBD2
TGTGCCAGCAGCTTATTTCCTAGCGGGGTTACGAATGAGCAGTTCTTC
CASSLFPSGVTNEQFF
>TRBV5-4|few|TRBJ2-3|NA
TGTGCCAGCAGCCGGGGGCCAGAAACAGATACGCAGTATTTT
CASSRGPETDTQYF
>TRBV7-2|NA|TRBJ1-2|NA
TGTGCCAGCAGCTTAATTTCGACACTCTATGGCTACACCTTC
CASSLISTLYGYTF
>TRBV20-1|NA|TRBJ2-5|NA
TGCAGTGCAGTCCGGGTCGCGGGAGAGACCCAGTACTTC
CSAVRVAGETQYF
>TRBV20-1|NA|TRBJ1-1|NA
TGCAGTGCCTGGGGAGGGAAGGAAGCTTTCTTT
CSAWGGKEAFF
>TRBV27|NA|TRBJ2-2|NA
TGTGCCAGCAGTTACTCAGAAAACACCGGGGAGCTGTTTTTT
CASSYSENTGELFF
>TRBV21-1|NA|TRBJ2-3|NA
TGTGCCAGCAGCAAGCCGCGGGGAAGCACAGATACGCAGTATTTT
CASSKPRGSTDTQYF
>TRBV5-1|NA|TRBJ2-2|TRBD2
TGCGCCAGCAGCTTGAGCGGGGGAGACACCGGGGAGCTGTTTTTT
CASSLSGGDTGELFF
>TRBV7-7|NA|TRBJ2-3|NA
TGTGCTAGCAGCCGGGGCCCGGGGGTTCGCACAGATACGCAGTATTTT
CASSRGPGVRTDTQYF